The next 17 T cell receptor beta chains were all read from a single sample in a study of blood T cell repertoires in COVID-19. Using immunoSEQ multiplex PCR, the repertoire was profiled, and TCRdb retains in-frame clones only, with some absent. The sample shows over 200,000 clones, roughly 87% of them seen only once. Sequencing was performed on peripheral blood. The origin of the receptors is a young woman who had recovered from COVID-19.

The chain recombines TRBV6-5 with TRBJ1-5, with D possibly matching TRBD1 (5 bases). Germline-derived CDR1 and CDR2 are MNHEY and SVGAGI. The CDR3 has 14 residues. This CDR3 is CAGAPEYSNQPQHF. The CDR3 coding sequence is TGTGCTGGGGCCCCAGAGTATAGCAATCAGCCCCAGCATTTT.

This sequence joins TRBV27 and TRBJ2-7; 7 bases are shared with TRBD1. Germline CDR1 and CDR2: MNHEY and SMNVEV (reference sequence). Germline trimming cut 5 bases from V and 0 bases from J; bases unmatched to any gene: 4. This CDR3 is built from 14 residues. Here the CDR3 reads CASSATGSSYEQYF. The CDR3 DNA reads TGTGCCAGCAGTGCGACAGGGAGCTCCTACGAGCAGTACTTC.

The rearrangement joins TRBV10-3 to TRBJ2-3; 9 bases align to TRBD1. The CDR3 extends over 14 amino acids. Germline assignment: CDR1 ENHRY and CDR2 SYGVKD. V gave up 10 bases and J gave up 0 bases; unmatched junction bases: 5. DNA for the CDR3: TGTGCCAATGCGGACAGGGGAAGCACAGATACGCAGTATTTT. It encodes CANADRGSTDTQYF.

J is TRBJ2-1 and V is TRBV3-1 (or the pseudogene TRBV3-2); 13 nucleotides match TRBD2. The germline gives CDR1 LGHDT, CDR2 YNNKEL (reference sequence). V lost 4 bases to trimming and J lost 0 bases; unmatched junction nucleotides: 9. The CDR3 is made up of 19 amino acids. The CDR3 region has the DNA TGTGCCAGCAGCCGGCGCGGACTAGCGGGAGAAAGCTCCTACAATGAGCAGTTCTTC. As protein: CASSRRGLAGESSYNEQFF.

A single count supports this clone. CDR3 sequence: CSVEGWETEAFF. In DNA form, the CDR3 reads TGCAGCGTTGAAGGGTGGGAGACTGAAGCTTTCTTT. V and J are TRBV29-1 and TRBJ1-1; D ambiguous. CDR1 and CDR2 (germline): SQVTM, ANQGSEA. V was pared by 1 base and J by 5 bases, with 8 bases between. The CDR3 has 12 residues. Together with reference TRBV29-1 and TRBJ1-1, the CDR3 gives the full variable domain: SAVISQKPSRDICQRGTSLTIQCQVDSQVTMMFWYRQQPGQSLTLIATANQGSEATYESGFVIDKFPISRPNLTFSTLTVSNMSPEDSSIYLCSVEGWETEAFFGQGTRLTVV.

The chain is built from TRBV29-1 and TRBJ1-1, with D unclear. CDR3 size: 11 residues. V was clipped by 1 base and J by 3 bases, with 3 bases between them. The germline V gene has CDR1 SQVTM and CDR2 ANQGSEA. CDR3 sequence reads: CSVEGDTEAFF. As DNA, the CDR3 is TGCAGCGTTGAAGGAGACACTGAAGCTTTCTTT.

The chain couples TRBV6-1 to TRBJ1-5; D perhaps matches TRBD1 (5 bases). The CDR3 is made up of 14 amino acids. Germline-derived CDR1 and CDR2 are MNHNS and SASEGT. Trimming shortened V by 10 bases and J by 1 base, and 14 bases separated the two germline ends. In nucleotides, the CDR3 is TGTGCCACCCGGGGGGTTGAGAGCAATCAGCCCCAGCATTTT. Its protein product is CATRGVESNQPQHF.

The gene calls are TRBV7-8 and TRBJ1-1, with D possibly TRBD1 on 6 matching bases. Trimming took 7 bases from V and 12 from J, leaving 24 bases between them. The length of the CDR3 is 14 residues. Germline CDR1 and CDR2: SGHVS and FQNEAQ. The DNA for the CDR3 is TGTGCCAGCACCCCCCAGGCAGGGGATTCTCTCTCTTTCTTT. It specifies CASTPQAGDSLSFF.

This clone was recorded a few times. The rearrangement joins TRBV7-9 to TRBJ1-3, with 7 positions matching TRBD1. V trimming: 3 bases; J trimming: 0 bases; junction bases outside the gene matches: 2. Germline V gives CDR1 SEHNR, CDR2 FQNEAQ (reference sequence). This CDR3 is 15 amino acids long. The CDR3: CASSFWDSSGNTIYF. The CDR3 DNA reads TGTGCCAGCAGCTTTTGGGACAGCTCTGGAAACACCATATATTTT.

This chain uses TRBV6-2 or TRBV6-3 with TRBJ2-7; 15 bases map to TRBD2. Germline V CDR1 and CDR2: MNHEY, SVGEGT. V shed 4 bases, J shed 1 base, and the junction held 14 bases outside the gene matches. The CDR3 has 20 amino acids. Here the CDR3 reads CASSSIRTSGRAVLSYEQYF. Written as DNA, the CDR3 is TGTGCCAGCAGTTCCATAAGGACTAGCGGGAGGGCCGTATTGTCCTACGAGCAGTACTTC.

The V call is TRBV7-9, the J call TRBJ2-7; D is uncertain. Deletions cut 7 bases from V and 7 bases from J, with 23 bases between. This CDR3 is 15 amino acids long. CDR1 is SEHNR and CDR2 is FQNEAQ in the germline V gene (reference sequence). Here the CDR3 DNA reads TGTGCCAGCACCCCCCGCACGCCCCCAGGTGGAGAGCAGTACTTC. This sequence encodes CASTPRTPPGGEQYF.

The chain has TRBV19 and TRBJ1-3; D is possibly TRBD1 (5 bases). In germline, CDR1 is LNHDA, CDR2 SQIVND (reference sequence). CDR3 length equals 14 residues. Trimming pared 7 bases from V and 0 bases from J, leaving 10 bases between. The CDR3 spells CASMRQFSGNTIYF. CDR3 sequence (DNA): TGTGCCAGTATGAGACAGTTCTCTGGAAACACCATATATTTT.

The CDR3 DNA follows: TGTGCCAGCAGTTCCCTTCGGGAACAACAAGAGACCCAGTACTTC. Translating gives CASSSLREQQETQYF. The chain carries TRBV6-2 or TRBV6-3 and TRBJ2-5, with D perhaps matching TRBD2 (5 bases). V shed 4 bases and J shed 2 bases, with 14 bases lying between them. This CDR3 has 15 residues. The germline V gene encodes CDR1 MNHEY and CDR2 SVGEGT.

This chain connects TRBV7-9 to TRBJ1-4, with D possibly matching TRBD1 (6 bases). The CDR3 is 14 residues long. Germline CDR1 and CDR2: SEHNR and FQNEAQ (reference sequence). Trimming cost V 4 bases and J 7 bases, with 13 bases left between them. The CDR3 DNA follows: TGTGCCAGCAGCTCGCGACAGGAAGGTGAAAAACTGTTTTTT. The encoded protein is CASSSRQEGEKLFF.

The chain carries TRBV5-1 and TRBJ2-1, with 7 nucleotides matching TRBD1. Germline loops: CDR1 SGHRS, CDR2 YFSETQ. This CDR3 has 14 residues. Trimming cost V 4 bases and J 9 bases; bases outside gene matches: 10. The CDR3: CASSAGTVNREQFF. The CDR3 DNA sequence: TGCGCCAGCAGCGCCGGGACAGTGAATCGTGAGCAGTTCTTC.

This clone was picked up a small number of times. Written as DNA, the CDR3 is TGCAGCGTTGAAGCCCAGGGGGCTACCGGGGAGCTGTTTTTT. This gives the protein CSVEAQGATGELFF. The chain joins TRBV29-1 to TRBJ2-2; 8 nucleotides align to TRBD1. V shed 1 base and J 5 bases; nucleotides not matched to a gene: 3. The CDR3 contains 14 residues. Germline V gene data show CDR1 as SQVTM and CDR2 as ANQGSEA.

This chain uses TRBV18 with TRBJ2-7; D might be TRBD2 (5 bases). The germline gives CDR1 KGHSH, CDR2 LQKENI. Trimming took off 3 bases at V and 4 bases at J, with 10 bases between the two ends. The CDR3 consists of 13 residues. The CDR3 loop is CASSPYREYEQYF. CDR3 in DNA: TGTGCCAGCTCACCGTACCGGGAATACGAGCAGTACTTC. Full variable domain (rest looked up from reference TRBV18 and TRBJ2-7): NAGVMQNPRHLVRRRGQEARLRCSPMKGHSHVYWYRQLPEEGLKFMVYLQKENIIDESGMPKERFSAEFPKEGPSILRIQQVVRGDSAAYFCASSPYREYEQYFGPGTRLTVT.